This is a list of T cell receptor beta chains from one sample in a study of T cell changes during pregnancy in multiple sclerosis. Here immunoSEQ multiplex PCR was the method, and the copy in TCRdb shows in-frame clones only, minus some. In the table there are about 36,000 clones, about nine tenths of which are singletons. The material sequenced was CD4+ T cells from peripheral blood mononuclear cells, taken in the second trimester of pregnancy. These receptors were taken from a female donor in good health, enrolled as a control in a pregnancy study. CDR3s include the opening cysteine and the closing phenylalanine or tryptophan. The D gene is left open where the match is weak. The size entry is marked missing in some rows and otherwise reads once, few, many or a size class.

TRBJ1-1,few,TRBV2,.,TGTGCCAGCAGTGAGGGGGGGCAGAACACTGAAGCTTTCTTT,CASSEGGQNTEAFF
TRBJ2-7,.,TRBV5-1,TRBD1,TGCGCCAGCAGCTTGGTTGGGACAGGGACCTACGAGCAGTACTTC,CASSLVGTGTYEQYF
TRBJ2-5,once,TRBV28,TRBD1,TGTGCCAGCAGTTCCGGGACAGGGTACCAAGAGACCCAGTACTTC,CASSSGTGYQETQYF
TRBJ1-3,.,TRBV4-2,.,TGTGCCAGCAGCCAAGGGTTTCAGGGGACCCCTGGAAACACCATATATTTT,CASSQGFQGTPGNTIYF
TRBJ1-6,.,TRBV4-2,TRBD1,TGTGCCAGCAGCCAAGATAGAGGGACAGGGGTATATTCACCCCTCCACTTT,CASSQDRGTGVYSPLHF
TRBJ1-6,.,TRBV18,TRBD1,TGTGCCAGCTCACAAAGACAGGGTGGATCCTATAATTCACCCCTCCACTTT,CASSQRQGGSYNSPLHF
TRBJ2-5,.,TRBV4-1,.,TGCGCCAGCAGCCAAGCGGTGAGAGAGACCCAGTACTTC,CASSQAVRETQYF
TRBJ1-2,.,TRBV5-1,.,TGCGCCAGCAGCAATCCGGGGCAGGCGGGAGATGGCTACACCTTC,CASSNPGQAGDGYTF
TRBJ1-2,.,TRBV19,TRBD1,TGTGCCAGTTCACGGGACAGGGGCCTCCCTAACTATGGCTACACCTTC,CASSRDRGLPNYGYTF
TRBJ2-3,.,TRBV18,TRBD1,TGTGCCAGCTCACCGGGGGACAGAAACACAGATACGCAGTATTTT,CASSPGDRNTDTQYF
TRBJ1-2,.,TRBV2,.,TGTGCCGAGGAGTCGGAAGGCTACACCTTC,CAEESEGYTF
TRBJ1-3,.,TRBV21-1,.,TGTGCCAGCAGCAAAGCGCTAGGGGAAGGGTGGGGAAACACCATATATTTT,CASSKALGEGWGNTIYF
TRBJ2-3,.,TRBV5-8,TRBD1,TGTGCCACTTCGAGGGGACAGGCAGGCACAGATACGCAGTATTTT,CATSRGQAGTDTQYF
TRBJ2-7,.,TRBV6-5,TRBD1,TGTGCCAGCAGTTATCGGGGACAGGGGACCTACGAGCAGTACTTC,CASSYRGQGTYEQYF
TRBJ2-2,.,TRBV27,TRBD2,TGTGCCAGCAGTTTGATAACTAGCGGCCCAGGACGGGGAACCGGGGAGCTGTTTTTT,CASSLITSGPGRGTGELFF
TRBJ2-3,.,TRBV7-2,.,TGTGCCAGCAGTTTCGGAGGGCCCTCAGGAGATACGCAGTATTTT,CASSFGGPSGDTQYF
TRBJ1-2,.,TRBV28,.,TGTGCCAGCAGCCCTCCGGGGGGTGGCTACACCTTC,CASSPPGGGYTF
TRBJ1-1,.,TRBV7-9,.,TGTGCCAGCAGCCCCCTGGGGGGGGTGAACACTGAAGCTTTCTTT,CASSPLGGVNTEAFF
TRBJ2-7,.,TRBV6-4,TRBD2,TGTGCCAGCAGTGACGAGTACCCTAGCGGGGTTTGCTCCTACGAGCAGTACTTC,CASSDEYPSGVCSYEQYF
TRBJ2-6,.,TRBV6-5,.,TGTGCCAGCAGTTACTCCGCGGCTGGGGCCAACGTCCTGACTTTC,CASSYSAAGANVLTF